The T cell receptor (beta chain) under discussion was sequenced for a study of blood T cell repertoires in COVID-19. Study as a whole: From T cells, B-cell-depleted T cells, or PBMCs came the material, which was cDNA or gDNA.

Clones were read by immunoSEQ multiplex PCR, and TCRdb kept only the in-frame ones, dropping some. In the table there are about 59,000 clones, 91% of which are singletons. V gave up 2 bases and J gave up 4 bases, with 14 bases separating them. The CDR3 is 15 amino acids. Germline assignment: CDR1 SGHKS and CDR2 YYEKEE (reference sequence). The TCR was taken from a human donor in a cohort sampled during active COVID-19. The chain couples TRBV5-5 to TRBJ2-3; a weak D match, TRBD1 (5 bases). The source material was peripheral blood. The CDR3 loop is CASSFTGIDADTQYF. The CDR3 DNA follows: TGTGCCAGCAGCTTTACAGGAATAGATGCAGATACGCAGTATTTT.